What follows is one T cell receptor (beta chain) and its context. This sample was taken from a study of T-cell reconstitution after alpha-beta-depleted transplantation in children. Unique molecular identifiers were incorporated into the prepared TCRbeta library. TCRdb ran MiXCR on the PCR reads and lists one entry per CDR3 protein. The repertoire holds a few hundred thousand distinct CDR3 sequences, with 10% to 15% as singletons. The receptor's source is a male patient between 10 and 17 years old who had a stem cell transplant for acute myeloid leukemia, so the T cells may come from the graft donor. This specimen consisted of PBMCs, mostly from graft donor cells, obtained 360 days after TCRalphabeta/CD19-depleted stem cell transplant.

CDR3 amino acids: CASSLVTGVIPYEQYF. CDR3 DNA sequence: TGTGCCAGCAGCTTAGTCACAGGAGTTATTCCCTACGAGCAGTACTTC. The V and J genes are TRBV7-8 and TRBJ2-7, with a tentative D call TRBD1 (5 bases). Germline CDR1 SGHVS, CDR2 FQNEAQ. V was trimmed by 1 base and J by 2 bases, leaving 15 bases between them. The CDR3 is 16 amino acids.